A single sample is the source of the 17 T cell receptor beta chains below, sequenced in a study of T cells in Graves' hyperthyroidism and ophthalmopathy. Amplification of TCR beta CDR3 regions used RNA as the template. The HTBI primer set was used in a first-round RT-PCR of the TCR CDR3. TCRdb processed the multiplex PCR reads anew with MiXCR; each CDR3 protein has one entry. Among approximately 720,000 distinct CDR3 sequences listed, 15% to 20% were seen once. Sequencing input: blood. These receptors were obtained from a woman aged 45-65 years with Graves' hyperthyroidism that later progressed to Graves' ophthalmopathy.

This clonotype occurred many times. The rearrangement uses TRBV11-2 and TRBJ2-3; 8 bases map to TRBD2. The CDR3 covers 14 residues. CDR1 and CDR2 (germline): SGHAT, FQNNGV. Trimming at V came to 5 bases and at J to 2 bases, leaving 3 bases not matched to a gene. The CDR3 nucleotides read TGTGCCAGCAGCCCGGGGGGGCCCACAGATACGCAGTATTTT. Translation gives CASSPGGPTDTQYF.

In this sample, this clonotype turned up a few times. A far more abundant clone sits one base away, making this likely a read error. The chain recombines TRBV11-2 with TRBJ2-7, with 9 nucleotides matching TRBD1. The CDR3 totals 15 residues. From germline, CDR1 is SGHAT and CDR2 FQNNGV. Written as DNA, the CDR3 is TGTGCCAGCAGCTTGGGACAGGGTAGCTCCTACAAGCAGTACTTC. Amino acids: CASSLGQGSSYKQYF.

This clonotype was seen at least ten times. CDR3 nucleotide sequence: TGTGCCAGCAGCTTCGGGGGCGAAGAGACCCAGTACTTC. Its protein product is CASSFGGEETQYF. The chain is built from TRBV12-3 or TRBV12-4 and TRBJ2-5; D is perhaps TRBD1 or TRBD2 (6 bases each). The V end lost 6 bases, the J end lost 3 bases, and 11 bases lay between the germline ends. This CDR3 region has 13 residues.

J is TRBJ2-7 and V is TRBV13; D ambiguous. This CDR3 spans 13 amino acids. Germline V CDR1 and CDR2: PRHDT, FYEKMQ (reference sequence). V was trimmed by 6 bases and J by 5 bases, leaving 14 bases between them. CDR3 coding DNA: TGTGCCAGCAGACCTCCCCCTGGAAACGAGCAGTACTTC. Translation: CASRPPPGNEQYF.

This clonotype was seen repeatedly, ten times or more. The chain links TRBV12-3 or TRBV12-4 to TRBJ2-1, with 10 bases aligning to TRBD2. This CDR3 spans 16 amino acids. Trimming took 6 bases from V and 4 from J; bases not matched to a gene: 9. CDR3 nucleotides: TGTGCCAGCAGCAATAGCGGGGGGATTGATTACAATGAGCAGTTCTTC. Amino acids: CASSNSGGIDYNEQFF.

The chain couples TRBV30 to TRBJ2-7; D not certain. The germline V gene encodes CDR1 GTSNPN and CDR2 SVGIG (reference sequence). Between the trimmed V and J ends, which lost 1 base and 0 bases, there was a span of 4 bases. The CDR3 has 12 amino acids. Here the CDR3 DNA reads TGTGCCTGGAGTGGGGTCTCCTACGAGCAGTACTTC. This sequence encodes CAWSGVSYEQYF.

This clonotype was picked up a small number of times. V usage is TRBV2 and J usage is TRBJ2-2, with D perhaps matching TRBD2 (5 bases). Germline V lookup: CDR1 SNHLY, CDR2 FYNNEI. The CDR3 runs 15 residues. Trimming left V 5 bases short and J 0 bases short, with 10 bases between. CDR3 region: CASSTGLPNTGELFF. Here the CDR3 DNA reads TGTGCCAGCAGTACGGGGTTGCCGAACACCGGGGAGCTGTTTTTT.

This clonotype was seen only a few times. The CDR3 region is CAISGPLTGDRTDTQYF. DNA for the CDR3: TGTGCCATCAGTGGTCCACTGACGGGGGACCGCACAGATACGCAGTATTTT. The chain is built from TRBV10-3 and TRBJ2-3, with D possibly TRBD2 on 6 matching bases. Germline CDR1 ENHRY, CDR2 SYGVKD. Trimming took 4 bases from V and 1 from J, leaving 18 bases between them. The CDR3 loop spans 17 amino acids.

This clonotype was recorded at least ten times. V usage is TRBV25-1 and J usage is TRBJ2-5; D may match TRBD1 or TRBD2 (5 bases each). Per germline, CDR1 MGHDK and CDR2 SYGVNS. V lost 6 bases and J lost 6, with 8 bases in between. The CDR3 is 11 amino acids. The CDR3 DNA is TGTGCCAGCAGGAGGGGCCAGACCCAGTACTTC. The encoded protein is CASRRGQTQYF.

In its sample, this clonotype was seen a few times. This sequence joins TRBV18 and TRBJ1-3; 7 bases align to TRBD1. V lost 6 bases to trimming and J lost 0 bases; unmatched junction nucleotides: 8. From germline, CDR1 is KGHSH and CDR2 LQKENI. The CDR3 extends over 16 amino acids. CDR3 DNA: TGTGCCAGCTCGGCTTCAGGGGGGAACTCTGGAAACACCATATATTTT. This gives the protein CASSASGGNSGNTIYF.

The CDR3 here is CASSVFTGTNQPQHF. The CDR3 region has the DNA TGTGCCAGCAGTGTGTTCACAGGGACCAATCAGCCCCAGCATTTT. The chain is built from TRBV6-1 and TRBJ1-5; tentative D call: TRBD1 (6 bases). There are 15 residues in the CDR3. The germline V gene has CDR1 MNHNS and CDR2 SASEGT. V gave up 4 bases and J gave up 3 bases, with 13 bases separating them.

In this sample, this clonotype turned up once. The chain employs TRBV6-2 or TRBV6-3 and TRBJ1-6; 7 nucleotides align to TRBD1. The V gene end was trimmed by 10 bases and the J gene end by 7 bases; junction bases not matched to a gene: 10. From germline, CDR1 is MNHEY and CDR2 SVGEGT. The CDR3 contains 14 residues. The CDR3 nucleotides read TGTGCCACCCGTCCCGGGACAGCAAATTCACCCCTCCACTTT. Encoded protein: CATRPGTANSPLHF.

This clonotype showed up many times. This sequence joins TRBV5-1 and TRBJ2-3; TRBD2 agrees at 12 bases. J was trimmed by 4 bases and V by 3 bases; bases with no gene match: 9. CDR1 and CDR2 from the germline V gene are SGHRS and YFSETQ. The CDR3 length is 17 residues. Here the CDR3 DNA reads TGCGCCAGCAGCTCAAACCCTAGCGGGGGGGTTTCAGATACGCAGTATTTT. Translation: CASSSNPSGGVSDTQYF.

The CDR3 region has the DNA TGTGCCAGCAGTTTAAAGGGGGCGAACGGCTACACCTTC. This translates into CASSLKGANGYTF. This sequence joins TRBV27 and TRBJ1-2, with 7 bases that match TRBD1. Per germline, CDR1 MNHEY and CDR2 SMNVEV (reference sequence). V lost 2 bases and J lost 8; bases outside the gene matches: 5. The CDR3 covers 13 residues.

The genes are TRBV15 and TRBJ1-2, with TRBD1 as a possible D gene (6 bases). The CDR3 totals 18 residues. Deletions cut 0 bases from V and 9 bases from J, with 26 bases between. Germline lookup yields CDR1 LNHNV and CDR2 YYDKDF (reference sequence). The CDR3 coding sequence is TGTGCCACCAGCAGAGATAGTCTTATGGCTCGGGGGCGCCAAAGCTACACCTTC. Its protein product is CATSRDSLMARGRQSYTF.

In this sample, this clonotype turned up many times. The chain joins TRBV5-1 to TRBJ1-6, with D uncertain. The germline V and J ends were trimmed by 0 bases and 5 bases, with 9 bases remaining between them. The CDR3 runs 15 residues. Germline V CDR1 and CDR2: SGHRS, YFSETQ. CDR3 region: CASSLVRADNSPLHF. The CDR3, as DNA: TGCGCCAGCAGCTTGGTAAGGGCAGATAATTCACCCCTCCACTTT.

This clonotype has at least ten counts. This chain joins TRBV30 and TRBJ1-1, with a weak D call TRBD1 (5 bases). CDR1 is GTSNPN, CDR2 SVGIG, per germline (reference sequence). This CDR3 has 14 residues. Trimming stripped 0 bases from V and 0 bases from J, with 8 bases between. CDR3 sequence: CAWSVGGLNTEAFF. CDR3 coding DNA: TGTGCCTGGAGTGTGGGGGGATTGAACACTGAAGCTTTCTTT. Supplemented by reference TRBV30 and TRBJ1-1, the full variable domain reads SQTIHQWPATLVQPVGSPLSLECTVEGTSNPNLYWYRQAAGRGLQLLFYSVGIGQISSEVPQNLSASRPQDRQFILSSKKLLLSDSGFYLCAWSVGGLNTEAFFGQGTRLTVV.